This T cell receptor (beta chain) was sequenced during a study of T cell responses to AZD1222 COVID-19 vaccine. Germline V lookup: CDR1 MGHDK, CDR2 SYGVNS. The CDR3 length is 16 residues. With V trimmed by 2 bases and J by 0 bases, 3 bases remained unmatched. The assay was immunoSEQ multiplex PCR, and TCRdb's table has in-frame clones only and misses some. Of 140,000 to 150,000 clones in the sample, 90% to 95% were seen once. The receptor was derived from an adult who received the AZD1222 COVID-19 vaccine. Sequenced here: peripheral blood, sampled 28 days after the second AZD1222 dose. This chain uses TRBV25-1 with TRBJ1-1, with 10 positions matching TRBD1. CDR3 sequence (DNA): TGTGCCAGCAGTGAAACGGGACAGGGGATGAACACTGAAGCTTTCTTT. The encoded protein is CASSETGQGMNTEAFF.